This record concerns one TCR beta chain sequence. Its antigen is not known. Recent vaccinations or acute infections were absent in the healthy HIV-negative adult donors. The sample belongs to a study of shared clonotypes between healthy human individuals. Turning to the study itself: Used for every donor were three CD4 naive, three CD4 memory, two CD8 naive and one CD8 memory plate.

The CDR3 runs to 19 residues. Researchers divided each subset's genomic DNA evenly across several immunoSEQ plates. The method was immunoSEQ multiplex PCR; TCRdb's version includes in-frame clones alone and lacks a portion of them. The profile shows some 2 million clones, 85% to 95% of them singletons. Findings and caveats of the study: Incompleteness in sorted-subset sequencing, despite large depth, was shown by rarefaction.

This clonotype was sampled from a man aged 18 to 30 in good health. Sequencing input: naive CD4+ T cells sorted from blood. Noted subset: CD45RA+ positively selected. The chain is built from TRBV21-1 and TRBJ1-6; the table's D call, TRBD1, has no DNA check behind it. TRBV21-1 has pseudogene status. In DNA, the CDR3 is TGTGCCAGCAGCACTTTCGGACAGGGAAGGATCTCCTATAATTCACCCCTCCACTTT. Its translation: CASSTFGQGRISYNSPLHF.